This T cell receptor (beta chain) was recorded in a study of T cells after yellow fever vaccination. V was pared by 6 bases and J by 6 bases, with 10 bases of the junction left unmatched. Germline values: CDR1 SGHVS, CDR2 FQNEAQ. The CDR3 is made up of 17 amino acids. Only a few counts were recorded for this clonotype. TCRdb ran MiXCR on the 5' RACE reads and lists one entry per CDR3 protein. The sample records over 100,000 distinct CDR3 sequences, 8.4% being singletons. V gene TRBV7-8 combines with J gene TRBJ2-1, with TRBD2 identical over 14 bases. Specimen: CD8+ T cells sorted from PBMCs, collected 45 days after the yellow fever booster vaccination. The receptor's source is a man younger than 45 who received the YFV17D yellow fever vaccine. CDR3 residues: CASRTAGTSGSLNEQFF. CDR3 sequence (DNA): TGTGCCAGCAGGACCGCCGGGACTAGCGGGAGTCTCAATGAGCAGTTCTTC. The whole variable domain, filled in from reference TRBV7-8 and TRBJ2-1, reads GAGVSQSPRYKVAKRGQDVALRCDPISGHVSLFWYQQALGQGPEFLTYFQNEAQLDKSGLPSDRFFAERPEGSVSTLKIQRTQQEDSAVYLCASRTAGTSGSLNEQFFGPGTRLTVL.